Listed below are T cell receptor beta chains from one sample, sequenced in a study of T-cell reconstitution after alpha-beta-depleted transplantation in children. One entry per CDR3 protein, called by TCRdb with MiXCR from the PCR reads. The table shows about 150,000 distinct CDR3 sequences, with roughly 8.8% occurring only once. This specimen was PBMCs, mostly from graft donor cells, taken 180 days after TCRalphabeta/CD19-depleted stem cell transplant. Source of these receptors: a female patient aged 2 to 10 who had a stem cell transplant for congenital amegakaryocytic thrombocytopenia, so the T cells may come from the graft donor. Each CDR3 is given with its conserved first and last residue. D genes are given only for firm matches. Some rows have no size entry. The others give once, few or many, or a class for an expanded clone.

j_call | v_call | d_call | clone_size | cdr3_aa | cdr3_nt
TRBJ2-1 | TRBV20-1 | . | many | CSAAVYGIEQFF | TGCAGTGCCGCCGTGTACGGCATTGAGCAGTTCTTC
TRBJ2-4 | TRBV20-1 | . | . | CSARAGTSKNIQYF | TGCAGTGCCCGAGCCGGGACATCCAAAAACATTCAGTACTTC
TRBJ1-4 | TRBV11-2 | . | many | CASSLGSGGNGEKLFF | TGTGCCAGCAGCTTAGGGTCCGGAGGCAATGGTGAAAAACTGTTTTTT
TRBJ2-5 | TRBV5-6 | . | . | CASSPPHGPRETQYF | TGTGCCAGCAGCCCCCCCCATGGCCCCAGAGAGACCCAGTACTTC
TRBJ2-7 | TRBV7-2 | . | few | CASSFKQRAAYEQYF | TGTGCCAGCAGCTTCAAACAGCGCGCGGCTTACGAGCAGTACTTC
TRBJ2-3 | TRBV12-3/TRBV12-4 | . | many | CASSFGGLETDTQYF | TGTGCCAGCAGTTTCGGCGGGTTGGAGACAGATACGCAGTATTTT
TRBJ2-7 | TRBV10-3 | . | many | CAIGLDSYEQYF | TGTGCCATCGGGTTAGACTCCTACGAGCAGTACTTC
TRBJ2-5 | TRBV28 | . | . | CASIDGLQTQYF | TGTGCCAGCATCGACGGTCTACAGACCCAGTACTTC
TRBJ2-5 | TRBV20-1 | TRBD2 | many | CSATVAGAVETQYF | TGCAGTGCTACAGTAGCGGGAGCGGTTGAGACCCAGTACTTC
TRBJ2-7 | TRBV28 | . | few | CASTKSSYEQYF | TGTGCCAGCACTAAAAGCTCCTACGAGCAGTACTTC
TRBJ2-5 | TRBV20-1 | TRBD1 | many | CSASRDRTQETQYF | TGCAGTGCTAGTAGGGACAGAACCCAAGAGACCCAGTACTTC
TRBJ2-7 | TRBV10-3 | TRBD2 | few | CAISRMLRTSGGNYYEQYF | TGTGCCATCAGCCGTATGCTCCGGACTAGCGGGGGAAATTACTACGAGCAGTACTTC
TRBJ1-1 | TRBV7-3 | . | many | CASSLTGSVTEAFF | TGTGCCAGCAGCTTAACGGGCTCGGTCACTGAAGCTTTCTTT